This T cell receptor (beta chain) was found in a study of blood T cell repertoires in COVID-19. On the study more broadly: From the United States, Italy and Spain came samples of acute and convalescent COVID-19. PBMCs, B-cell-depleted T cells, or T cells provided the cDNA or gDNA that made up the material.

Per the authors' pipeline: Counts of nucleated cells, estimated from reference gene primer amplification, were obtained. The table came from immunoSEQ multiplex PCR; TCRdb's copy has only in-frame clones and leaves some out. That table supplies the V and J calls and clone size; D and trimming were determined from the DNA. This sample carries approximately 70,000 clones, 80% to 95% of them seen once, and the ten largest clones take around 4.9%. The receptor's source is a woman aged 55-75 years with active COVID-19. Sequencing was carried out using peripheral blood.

The CDR3 nucleotides are TGTGCCAGTAGTTGGGCAGGGCGAAACATTCAGTACTTC. Protein: CASSWAGRNIQYF. This chain joins TRBV19 and TRBJ2-4; the D gene is possibly TRBD1 (5 bases). V was trimmed by 5 bases and J by 6 bases, leaving 11 bases between them. CDR1 and CDR2 from the germline V gene are LNHDA and SQIVND (reference sequence). This CDR3 is built from 13 residues.